The 21 T cell receptor beta chains presented below share a single source sample, sequenced in a study of shared clonotypes between healthy human individuals. The repertoire was sequenced with immunoSEQ multiplex PCR; TCRdb's copy has only in-frame clones and lacks some. The repertoire consists of under 1 million clones, with almost 95% occurring once and the leading ten covering about 25%. Positively selected for CCR7, the CD45RO-negative cells used as naive CD8 cells excluded terminally differentiated effector memory CD45RA+ cells. Sequencing was carried out using naive CD8+ T cells sorted from blood. The receptors come from a man between 25 and 39 years old in good health.

This sequence joins TRBV27 and TRBJ2-7, with TRBD1 as a possible D gene (6 bases). The V and J ends lost 5 bases and 2 bases respectively, with 10 bases between them. CDR3 length equals 13 residues. Germline V gene sequence: CDR1 MNHEY, CDR2 SMNVEV (reference sequence). The CDR3 region has the DNA TGTGCCAGCAGTATTAACAGGGCCTACGAGCAGTACTTC. Amino acid sequence: CASSINRAYEQYF.

J is TRBJ2-6 and V is TRBV4-2, with D hard to call. Germline V CDR1 and CDR2: LGHNA, YNFKEQ. The CDR3 sequence is 17 residues long. V lost 4 bases, J lost 0 bases, and 13 bases lay in between. CDR3 in DNA: TGTGCCAGCAGCCTCAAAGAAGGGTCCTCTGGGGCCAACGTCCTGACTTTC. It yields the protein CASSLKEGSSGANVLTF.

This chain joins TRBV27 and TRBJ2-5; D ambiguous. The germline gives CDR1 MNHEY, CDR2 SMNVEV (reference sequence). V was cut by 6 bases and J by 5 bases, with 10 bases left in between. The CDR3 has 12 amino acids. This chain's CDR3 is CASSPLGETQYF. Here the CDR3 DNA reads TGTGCCAGCAGCCCCCTCGGGGAGACCCAGTACTTC.

The CDR3 DNA sequence: TGTGCCAGCAGCTTTGCCCCCGTAGCGGGAGCCTCCGGGGAGCTGTTTTTT. Protein product: CASSFAPVAGASGELFF. The V gene is TRBV11-2, the J gene TRBJ2-2; 9 bases align to TRBD2. Germline V gene sequence: CDR1 SGHAT, CDR2 FQNNGV. This CDR3 comprises 17 residues. J was trimmed by 6 bases and V by 3 bases; bases with no gene match: 11.

This rearrangement joins TRBV25-1 to TRBJ1-5, with no clear D. V shed 6 bases and J shed 3 bases, with 12 bases lying between them. The germline gives CDR1 MGHDK, CDR2 SYGVNS. This CDR3 has 14 amino acids. CDR3 nucleotides: TGTGCCAGCAGAAAAACAAAACCCAATCAGCCCCAGCATTTT. Its translation is CASRKTKPNQPQHF.

The V call is TRBV6-4, the J call TRBJ2-7; D gene unclear. The V and J ends lost 0 bases and 0 bases respectively, with 12 bases between them. The CDR3 has 16 amino acids. The germline CDR1 and CDR2 sequences are MRHNA and SNTAGT. CDR3 in amino acids: CASSDSGQRSSYEQYF. As DNA, the CDR3 is TGTGCCAGCAGTGACTCCGGTCAAAGGAGCTCCTACGAGCAGTACTTC.

In its sample, this clone was seen once. The chain links TRBV4-1 to TRBJ1-4; no firm D call. Trimming cost V 1 base and J 7 bases, with 4 bases left between them. CDR1 MGHRA and CDR2 YSYEKL come from the germline V gene. This CDR3 has 12 amino acids. CDR3 DNA: TGCGCCAGCAGCCAAGGGGTTGAAAAACTGTTTTTT. Amino acid sequence: CASSQGVEKLFF.

The rearrangement uses TRBV7-9 and TRBJ1-2, with 12 positions matching TRBD1. Germline V gene data show CDR1 as SEHNR and CDR2 as FQNEAQ (reference sequence). CDR3 length: 15 amino acids. Losses at the gene ends were 6 bases for V and 2 bases for J; bases not matched to a gene: 4. CDR3 amino acids: CASSYGTGGNYGYTF. The DNA for the CDR3 is TGTGCCAGCAGTTACGGGACAGGGGGCAACTATGGCTACACCTTC.

Details on this clone: The sample holds other DNA sequences that translate to the same CDR3. This chain connects TRBV19 to TRBJ2-2; D is undetermined. CDR1 is LNHDA and CDR2 is SQIVND in the germline V gene (reference sequence). The V end lost 3 bases, the J end lost 5 bases, and 7 bases lay between the germline ends. The CDR3 contains 13 residues. The CDR3 sequence is CASSIAGTGELFF. CDR3 nucleotide sequence: TGTGCCAGTAGTATCGCCGGAACCGGGGAGCTGTTTTTT.

The V call is TRBV28, the J call TRBJ2-7, with a weak D call TRBD1 (6 bases). CDR1 is MDHEN and CDR2 is SYDVKM in the germline V gene. The V end was cut by 4 bases, the J end by 1 base, with 17 bases between. The CDR3 has 16 amino acids. For the CDR3, the DNA is TGTGCCAGCAGTTCCCGGACAGTTGGAGATTCCTACGAGCAGTACTTC. This sequence encodes CASSSRTVGDSYEQYF. Using reference TRBV28 and TRBJ2-7 for the parts outside the CDR3, the full variable domain is DVKVTQSSRYLVKRTGEKVFLECVQDMDHENMFWYRQDPGLGLRLIYFSYDVKMKEKGDIPEGYSVSREKKERFSLILESASTNQTSMYLCASSSRTVGDSYEQYFGPGTRLTVT.

The V and J genes are TRBV28 and TRBJ1-1; no reliable D call. Germline values: CDR1 MDHEN, CDR2 SYDVKM. V gave up 2 bases and J gave up 5 bases, with 9 bases separating them. The CDR3 contains 13 residues. The CDR3 bases are TGTGCCAGCAGTTTAAGAGGGTTGACTGAAGCTTTCTTT. Its protein product is CASSLRGLTEAFF.

The chain uses TRBV5-1 and TRBJ1-2; TRBD1 is a possible D gene (5 bases). Germline CDR1 reads SGHRS; CDR2 reads YFSETQ. V lost 4 bases and J 2 bases, leaving 12 bases between the germline ends. The CDR3 has 14 amino acids. Written as DNA, the CDR3 is TGCGCCAGCAGCGACTGGACAAAAAACTATGGCTACACCTTC. Translation: CASSDWTKNYGYTF. The full variable domain, rest sourced from reference TRBV5-1 and TRBJ1-2, is KAGVTQTPRYLIKTRGQQVTLSCSPISGHRSVSWYQQTPGQGLQFLFEYFSETQRNKGNFPGRFSGRQFSNSRSEMNVSTLELGDSALYLCASSDWTKNYGYTFGSGTRLTVV.

V is TRBV5-4 and J is TRBJ1-2; the match to TRBD1 covers 7 bases. The ends lost 1 base at V and 8 bases at J; junction bases unmatched: 11. Germline V gives CDR1 SGHNT, CDR2 YYREEE (reference sequence). The CDR3 runs to 15 residues. CDR3 sequence (DNA): TGTGCCAGCAGCTTGTTTCCTCGGGACAGAGAAGGCTACACCTTC. This encodes CASSLFPRDREGYTF.

V usage is TRBV5-1 and J usage is TRBJ2-7; 8 positions agree with TRBD1. The CDR3 loop spans 14 amino acids. Per germline, CDR1 SGHRS and CDR2 YFSETQ. The V gene end was trimmed by 0 bases and the J gene end by 6 bases; junction bases not matched to a gene: 5. The CDR3, as DNA: TGCGCCAGCAGCTTGGCCATCGACAGGGGCGAGCAGTACTTC. This codes for CASSLAIDRGEQYF. Combining the CDR3 with reference TRBV5-1 and TRBJ2-7 gives the whole variable domain KAGVTQTPRYLIKTRGQQVTLSCSPISGHRSVSWYQQTPGQGLQFLFEYFSETQRNKGNFPGRFSGRQFSNSRSEMNVSTLELGDSALYLCASSLAIDRGEQYFGPGTRLTVT.

The chain combines TRBV11-3 with TRBJ2-1, with D tentatively TRBD1 (6 bases). V lost 5 bases, J lost 0 bases, and 14 bases lay in between. The length of the CDR3 is 16 residues. In germline, CDR1 is SGHNT, CDR2 YENEEA. CDR3 amino acids: CASSRRGGSSYNEQFF. CDR3 DNA sequence: TGTGCCAGCAGCCGGCGAGGGGGATCCTCCTACAATGAGCAGTTCTTC.

This sequence joins TRBV10-1 and TRBJ2-1; possible D gene TRBD2, 5 bases. Germline lookup yields CDR1 WNHNN and CDR2 SYGVQD (reference sequence). The length of the CDR3 is 12 residues. Between the trimmed V and J ends, which lost 5 bases and 5 bases, there was a span of 7 bases. The CDR3 DNA reads as TGCGCCAGCAGTTCTAGCCACAATGAGCAGTTCTTC. Residues: CASSSSHNEQFF.

The chain carries TRBV4-1 and TRBJ2-7; 8 bases line up with TRBD1. This CDR3 region has 15 residues. The V and J ends lost 1 base and 4 bases, in that order; junction bases with no gene match: 6. Looked up from germline, CDR1 is MGHRA and CDR2 is YSYEKL. CDR3 loop: CASSQVQGAGYEQYF. The CDR3 DNA sequence: TGCGCCAGCAGCCAAGTCCAGGGGGCAGGTTACGAGCAGTACTTC.

This sequence joins TRBV11-2 and TRBJ2-7; no clear D. Deletions cut 7 bases from V and 1 base from J, with 8 bases between. CDR3 length equals 12 residues. Germline V gives CDR1 SGHAT, CDR2 FQNNGV. Here the CDR3 reads CASMSPSYEQYF. CDR3 in DNA: TGTGCCAGCATGTCGCCTTCCTACGAGCAGTACTTC.

The chain links TRBV7-6 to TRBJ2-7, with TRBD1 matching over 9 bases. The V gene's germline CDR1 is SGHVS and CDR2 FNYEAQ. The CDR3 consists of 16 residues. After removal of 4 bases from V and 2 bases from J, the junction contained 9 bases not matched to a gene. The CDR3 protein is CASSSARDRVTYEQYF. The CDR3 DNA follows: TGTGCCAGCAGCTCGGCCCGGGACAGGGTAACCTACGAGCAGTACTTC.

The rearrangement links TRBV7-6 to TRBJ2-2, with 10 bases fitting TRBD2. V shed 4 bases and J 0 bases; nucleotides not matched to a gene: 14. Per the germline V gene, CDR1 is SGHVS and CDR2 is FNYEAQ. CDR3 size: 20 residues. In DNA, the CDR3 is TGTGCCAGCAGCTCGCGATGGACTAGCGGAAGCGACGCGAACACCGGGGAGCTGTTTTTT. It translates to CASSSRWTSGSDANTGELFF.

J is TRBJ2-1 and V is TRBV9; D unresolved. This CDR3 comprises 12 residues. Germline V gene sequence: CDR1 SGDLS, CDR2 YYNGEE. Trimming stripped 4 bases from V and 8 bases from J, with 10 bases between. CDR3 sequence reads: CASSTTPYEQFF. CDR3 nucleotide sequence: TGTGCCAGCAGCACCACCCCCTATGAGCAGTTCTTC.